This TCR beta chain was identified during a study of beta chain features in type 1 diabetes. The study, taken as a whole, reports: Type 1 diabetes patients had TCRB CDR3s that were shorter (moderately but significantly so) in all four CD4+ subsets. Relative to healthy donors, patients appeared to have naive, central memory and Treg TCRB repertoires that were more similar.

cDNA synthesis used the whole RNA isolate, giving expressed TCRB sequences. The protocol was immunoSEQ multiplex PCR, while the TCRdb copy is restricted to in-frame clones and leaves out a portion. The table has around 260,000 clones, roughly 22% seen once. As regards this clone: Its antigen is not known. Sequence at one end of the junction differs from germline and may be a read error.

The germline V gene has CDR1 DFQATT and CDR2 SNEGSKA (reference sequence). The CDR3 spans 10 residues. The rearrangement joins TRBV20-1 to TRBJ1-2, with D possibly being TRBD1 (6 bases). This TCR derives from a woman aged 40 to 49 with type 1 diabetes. Sequenced sample: naive CD4+ T cells from blood. DNA of the CDR3: TGCAGTGCTAGCTCCGGGACACCCCTCTTC. Translating it yields CSASSGTPLF.